A selection of T cell receptor beta chains follows, all from one sample in a study of T cell responses to AZD1222 COVID-19 vaccine. Produced via immunoSEQ multiplex PCR; TCRdb's table is partial and in-frame only. The repertoire includes approximately 150,000 clones, approximately 89% of them detected once, and around 1.7% sits in the top ten. The sequencing here drew on peripheral blood, taken 28 days after the second AZD1222 dose. Source of these receptors: an adult who received the AZD1222 COVID-19 vaccine. Each CDR3 is given with its conserved first and last residue. The D gene is left open where the match is weak. Rows give clone size only sometimes, using once, few, many, or a class for an expanded clone.

j_call v_call clone_size d_call cdr3_aa cdr3_nt
TRBJ2-3 TRBV7-8 . . CASSPPLRGAADTQYF TGTGCCAGCAGCCCTCCTTTAAGAGGGGCAGCGGATACGCAGTATTTT
TRBJ2-7 TRBV11-2 . . CASSLGTTVTYEQYF TGTGCCAGCAGCTTAGGAACAACGGTTACTTACGAGCAGTACTTC
TRBJ2-1 TRBV5-1 . . CASSGRNEQFF TGCGCCAGCAGTGGGCGGAATGAGCAGTTCTTC
TRBJ2-3 TRBV7-5 once . CARSLGNKVSGSTDTQYF TGTGCCAGAAGCTTAGGGAATAAGGTTTCCGGCAGCACAGATACGCAGTATTTT
TRBJ2-7 TRBV19 . TRBD1 CASSIEAGTGGNSYEQYF TGTGCCAGTAGTATAGAGGCCGGGACAGGGGGGAACTCCTACGAGCAGTACTTC
TRBJ2-3 TRBV6-5 . TRBD1 CASSYDRVTDTQYF TGTGCCAGCAGTTACGACAGGGTGACAGATACGCAGTATTTT
TRBJ2-3 TRBV6-2/TRBV6-3 once . CASSPPPWGGAGTQYF TGTGCCAGCAGCCCTCCTCCCTGGGGGGGGGCGGGTACGCAGTATTTT
TRBJ1-1 TRBV7-2 . . CASSFGHQNTEAFF TGTGCCAGCAGCTTTGGACACCAGAACACTGAAGCTTTCTTT
TRBJ1-2 TRBV2 once . CASKVRESPYGYTF TGTGCCAGCAAGGTCCGGGAGTCCCCTTATGGCTACACCTTC
TRBJ2-3 TRBV6-2/TRBV6-3 once TRBD2 CASSGLASDTQYF TGTGCCAGCAGTGGACTAGCCTCAGATACGCAGTATTTT
TRBJ2-7 TRBV5-1 . TRBD1 CASSITGTGDEQYF TGCGCCAGCAGCATAACCGGGACAGGGGACGAGCAGTACTTC
TRBJ1-5 TRBV28 . TRBD1 CARGQGGLVSNQPQHF TGTGCCAGGGGACAGGGGGGGCTGGTTAGCAATCAGCCCCAGCATTTT
TRBJ1-1 TRBV7-6 . . CASSLGIRERMNTEAFF TGTGCCAGCAGCTTAGGGATACGGGAGAGGATGAACACTGAAGCTTTCTTT
TRBJ2-7 TRBV5-1 . TRBD1 CASSFTGGHSYEQYF TGCGCCAGCAGCTTTACAGGGGGACACTCCTACGAGCAGTACTTC
TRBJ1-2 TRBV20-1 . . CSAGGEWGYTF TGCAGTGCTGGGGGAGAGTGGGGCTACACCTTC
TRBJ1-5 TRBV5-6 few TRBD1 CASSNRDRLNQPQHF TGTGCCAGCAGCAACAGGGACAGACTCAATCAGCCCCAGCATTTT